This TCR beta chain was found in a study of identical twins. Study-level points and caveats: Conclusions were drawn cross-sectionally by statistical analysis, without following the same donors.

Germline lookup yields CDR1 LGHDT and CDR2 YNNKEL (reference sequence). This CDR3 has 20 amino acids. To note about this clonotype: Its cognate antigen is unknown.

Unique molecular identifiers were present on the cDNA, which also gained a universal primer site by template switching. TCRdb re-called the 5' RACE reads with MiXCR, one entry per CDR3 protein. The sample has roughly 1.6 million distinct CDR3 sequences, 32% seen once; the top ten hold 0.25% to 0.3%. The sequenced sample consisted of cord blood. The rearrangement links TRBV3-1 to TRBJ2-7, with 14 bases aligning to TRBD2. The J call may not be correct, given that the DNA end is closer to TRBJ2-4. This clonotype originated in a newborn girl in good health. The CDR3: CASSQIIGLAGGLGKNIQYF. The CDR3 DNA follows: TGTGCCAGCAGCCAAATTATAGGACTAGCGGGGGGCCTGGGCAAAAACATTCAGTACTTC.